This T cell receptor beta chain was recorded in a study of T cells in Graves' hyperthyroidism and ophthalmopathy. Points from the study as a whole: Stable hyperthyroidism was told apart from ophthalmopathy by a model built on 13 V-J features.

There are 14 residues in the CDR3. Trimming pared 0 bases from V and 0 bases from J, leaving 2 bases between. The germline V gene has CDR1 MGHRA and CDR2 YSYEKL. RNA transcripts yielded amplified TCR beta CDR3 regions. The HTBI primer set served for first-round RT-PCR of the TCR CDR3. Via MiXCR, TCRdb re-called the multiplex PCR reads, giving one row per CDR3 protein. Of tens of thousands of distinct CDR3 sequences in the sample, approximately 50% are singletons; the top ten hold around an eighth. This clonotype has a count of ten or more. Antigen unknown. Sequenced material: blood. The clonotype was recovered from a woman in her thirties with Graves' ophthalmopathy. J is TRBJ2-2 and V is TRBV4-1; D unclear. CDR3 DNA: TGCGCCAGCAGCCAAGATCCGAACACCGGGGAGCTGTTTTTT. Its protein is CASSQDPNTGELFF.